This TCR beta chain was obtained from a study of T cell repertoires in cytomegalovirus infection. On the study more broadly: TCR beta signatures that were public indicated CMV infection and matching HLA type.

Via MiXCR, TCRdb re-called the reads, giving one row per CDR3 protein. The table lists 8,000 or so distinct CDR3 sequences, 55% of them singletons. V dropped 4 bases and J dropped 6 bases, with 15 bases sitting between them. The CDR3 spans 15 residues. Germline CDR1 MNHGY, CDR2 SAAAGT. About this clonotype: Its specificity is not known.

The rearrangement links TRBV6-8 to TRBJ2-2, with a weak D call TRBD2 (5 bases). The TCR was taken from a human donor in good health (CMV status not recorded). Some clones in this sample may be carry-over from other donors' samples. The sequenced material came from PBMCs, sequenced either directly or after in vitro stimulation (not recorded which). The CDR3 loop reads CASSFRRSGAGELFF. Here the CDR3 DNA reads TGTGCCAGCAGTTTTAGGAGAAGCGGCGCCGGGGAGCTGTTTTTT.